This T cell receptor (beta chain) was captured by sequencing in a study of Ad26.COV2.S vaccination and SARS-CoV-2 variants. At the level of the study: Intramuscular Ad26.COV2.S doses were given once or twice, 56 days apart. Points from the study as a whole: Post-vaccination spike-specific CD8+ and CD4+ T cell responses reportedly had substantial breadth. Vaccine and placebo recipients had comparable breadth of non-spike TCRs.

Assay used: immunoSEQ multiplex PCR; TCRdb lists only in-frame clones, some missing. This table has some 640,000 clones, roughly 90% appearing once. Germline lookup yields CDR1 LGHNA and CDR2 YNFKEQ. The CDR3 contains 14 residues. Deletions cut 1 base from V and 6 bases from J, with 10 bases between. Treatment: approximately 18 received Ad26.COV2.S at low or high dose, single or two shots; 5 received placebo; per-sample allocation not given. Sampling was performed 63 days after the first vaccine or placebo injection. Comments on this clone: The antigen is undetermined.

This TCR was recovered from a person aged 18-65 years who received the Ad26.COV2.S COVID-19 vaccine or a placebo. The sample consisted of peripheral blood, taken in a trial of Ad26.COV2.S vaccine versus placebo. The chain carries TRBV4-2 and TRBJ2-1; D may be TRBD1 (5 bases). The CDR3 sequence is CASSQGFQGNEQFF. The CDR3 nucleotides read TGTGCCAGCAGCCAAGGGTTCCAGGGCAATGAGCAGTTCTTC.